The rows below give T cell receptor beta chains drawn from one sample of a study of OX40 agonist ivuxolimab in advanced cancers. Sequencing used immunoSEQ multiplex PCR; TCRdb keeps in-frame clones, though not all of them. Among 87,000 or so clones listed, about 86% were seen once. The sequencing used CD4+ or CD8+ T cells sorted from blood, collected in a trial of the OX40 agonist ivuxolimab. Receptor source: an adult with an advanced solid tumor such as melanoma, head and neck, liver or kidney cancer. Each CDR3 is given with its conserved first and last residue. Each record gives: V gene, J gene, clone size, D gene, CDR3 protein, CDR3 DNA. A D gene is named only where the DNA matches it firmly. Where a row states a size, it is once, few, many or the class of an expanded clone; other rows omit it.

V: TRBV11-3
J: TRBJ2-2
size: -
D: -
CDR3: CASSGRYTGELFF
DNA: TGTGCCAGCAGCGGACGGTACACCGGGGAGCTGTTTTTT

V: TRBV6-5
J: TRBJ2-7
size: -
D: -
CDR3: CASSDTGWSYEQYF
DNA: TGTGCCAGCAGTGACACAGGGTGGTCCTACGAGCAGTACTTC

V: TRBV12-5
J: TRBJ1-1
size: few
D: -
CDR3: CASGLDLGRYLTEAFF
DNA: TGTGCTAGTGGTTTGGACCTGGGACGGTACCTCACTGAAGCTTTCTTT

V: TRBV7-8
J: TRBJ2-7
size: -
D: -
CDR3: CASSLVAGLGDEQYF
DNA: TGTGCCAGCAGCTTAGTGGCCGGCCTGGGCGACGAGCAGTACTTC

V: TRBV7-9
J: TRBJ1-5
size: few
D: -
CDR3: CASSYGSLNQPQHF
DNA: TGTGCCAGCAGCTACGGGTCCTTAAATCAGCCCCAGCATTTT

V: TRBV9
J: TRBJ2-7
size: -
D: TRBD2
CDR3: CASSPGTSGHPYEQYF
DNA: TGTGCCAGCAGCCCCGGGACTAGCGGCCATCCCTACGAGCAGTACTTC

V: TRBV7-9
J: TRBJ1-2
size: -
D: TRBD1
CDR3: CASSLAGTGGHGYTF
DNA: TGTGCCAGCAGCTTAGCGGGGACAGGGGGCCATGGCTACACCTTC

V: TRBV5-4
J: TRBJ2-7
size: -
D: TRBD2
CDR3: CASSLTSGNYEQYF
DNA: TGTGCCAGCAGCTTGACTAGCGGGAACTACGAGCAGTACTTC

V: TRBV7-2
J: TRBJ1-3
size: -
D: -
CDR3: CASSLAGAVGNTIYF
DNA: TGTGCCAGCAGCTTAGCAGGCGCCGTTGGAAACACCATATATTTT

V: TRBV9
J: TRBJ1-4
size: -
D: TRBD1
CDR3: CASSPSTGGRATNEKLFF
DNA: TGTGCCAGCAGCCCATCGACAGGGGGCAGGGCAACTAATGAAAAACTGTTTTTT

V: TRBV19
J: TRBJ2-2
size: -
D: TRBD1
CDR3: CASSPGQGFPGELFF
DNA: TGTGCCAGTAGTCCCGGACAGGGGTTCCCCGGGGAGCTGTTTTTT

V: TRBV27
J: TRBJ1-1
size: -
D: -
CDR3: CRTGVGAEAFF
DNA: TGTAGGACGGGGGTTGGCGCTGAAGCTTTCTTT

V: TRBV7-2
J: TRBJ2-7
size: -
D: -
CDR3: CASSLGPGEQYF
DNA: TGTGCCAGCAGCTTAGGGCCGGGGGAGCAGTACTTC

V: TRBV7-2
J: TRBJ2-7
size: -
D: -
CDR3: CASSLVGTSSYEQYF
DNA: TGTGCCAGCAGCTTAGTGGGAACATCCTCCTACGAGCAGTACTTC

V: TRBV6-5
J: TRBJ2-7
size: -
D: TRBD2
CDR3: CASRRSSGSYEQYF
DNA: TGTGCCAGCAGGAGGTCTAGCGGGAGTTACGAGCAGTACTTC

V: TRBV4-2
J: TRBJ2-2
size: -
D: TRBD2
CDR3: CASSRKGLAGGETGELFF
DNA: TGTGCCAGCAGCCGGAAGGGACTAGCGGGGGGCGAGACCGGGGAGCTGTTTTTT

V: TRBV29-1
J: TRBJ1-1
size: -
D: -
CDR3: CSVDTGTSLKAFF
DNA: TGCAGCGTTGATACCGGGACATCCCTTAAAGCTTTCTTT

V: TRBV7-8
J: TRBJ2-2
size: -
D: -
CDR3: CASSSQSGELFF
DNA: TGTGCCAGCAGCTCCCAATCCGGGGAGCTGTTTTTT

V: TRBV18
J: TRBJ2-5
size: once
D: -
CDR3: CASSPLTQPSQETQYF
DNA: TGTGCCAGCTCACCCCTCACCCAGCCCAGTCAAGAGACCCAGTACTTC

V: TRBV5-1
J: TRBJ2-7
size: -
D: -
CDR3: CASSPWEAGTGHEQYF
DNA: TGCGCCAGCAGCCCTTGGGAGGCAGGTACTGGCCACGAGCAGTACTTC

V: TRBV6-5
J: TRBJ1-1
size: -
D: -
CDR3: CASSHRTLDTEAFF
DNA: TGTGCCAGCAGTCACAGAACATTGGACACTGAAGCTTTCTTT